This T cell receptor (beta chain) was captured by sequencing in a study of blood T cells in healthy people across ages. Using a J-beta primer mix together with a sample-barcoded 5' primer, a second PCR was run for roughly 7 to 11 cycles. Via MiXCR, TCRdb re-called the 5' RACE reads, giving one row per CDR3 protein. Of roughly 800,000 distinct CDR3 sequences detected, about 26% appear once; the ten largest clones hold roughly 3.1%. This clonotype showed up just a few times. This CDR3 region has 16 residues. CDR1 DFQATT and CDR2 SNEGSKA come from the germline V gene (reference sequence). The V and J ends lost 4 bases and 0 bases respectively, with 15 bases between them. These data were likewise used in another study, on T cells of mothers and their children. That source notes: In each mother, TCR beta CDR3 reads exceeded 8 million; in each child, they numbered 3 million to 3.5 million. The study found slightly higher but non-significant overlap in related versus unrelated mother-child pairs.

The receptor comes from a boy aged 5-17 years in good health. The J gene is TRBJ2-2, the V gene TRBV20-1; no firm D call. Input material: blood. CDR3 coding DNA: TGCAGTGCTAAGACTGGTGGACCGACGAACACCGGGGAGCTGTTTTTT. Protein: CSAKTGGPTNTGELFF.